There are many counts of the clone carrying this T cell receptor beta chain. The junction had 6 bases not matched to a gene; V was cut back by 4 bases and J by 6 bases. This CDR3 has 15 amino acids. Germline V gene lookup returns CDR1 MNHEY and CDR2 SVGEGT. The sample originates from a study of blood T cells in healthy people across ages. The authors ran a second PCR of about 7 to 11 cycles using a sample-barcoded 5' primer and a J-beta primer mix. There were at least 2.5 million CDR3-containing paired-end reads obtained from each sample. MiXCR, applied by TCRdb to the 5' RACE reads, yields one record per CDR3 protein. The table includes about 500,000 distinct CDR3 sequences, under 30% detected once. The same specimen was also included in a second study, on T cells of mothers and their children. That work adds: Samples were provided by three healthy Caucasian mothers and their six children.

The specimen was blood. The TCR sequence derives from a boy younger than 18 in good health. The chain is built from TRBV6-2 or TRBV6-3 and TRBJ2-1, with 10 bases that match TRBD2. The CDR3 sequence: CASSSLAGEANEQFF. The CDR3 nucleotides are TGTGCCAGCAGTTCCCTAGCGGGAGAAGCCAATGAGCAGTTCTTC.